What follows describes a single T cell receptor (beta chain). Its antigen is undetermined. One end of the junction does not line up with germline, which may come from a read error. By flow cytometry, patients selected for sequencing had shown an expansion of CD8+CD57+ cells. CDR3 and TCR beta VDJ profiling relied on a genomic DNA template. A single record per CDR3 protein comes from TCRdb applying MiXCR to the reads. Of 250,000 to 300,000 distinct CDR3 sequences listed, under 65% are singletons. The data derive from a study of CD8+CD57+ T cells in acquired aplastic anemia. Study-wide results and caveats: Common to patients and controls were 25 to 30 CD8+ CDR3 sequences.

The germline V gene encodes CDR1 SEHNR and CDR2 FQNEAQ (reference sequence). The CDR3 is 12 amino acids. This chain uses TRBV7-9 with TRBJ1-3, with 7 bases that match TRBD1. Sequencing was performed on sorted CD4+, CD8+, or CD8+CD57+ T cells (not recorded which) from PBMCs. This sequence was found in a human donor with aplastic anemia. As DNA, the CDR3 is TGCAGGGGGTCTTCCTCTGGAAACACCATATATTTT. This gives the protein CRGSSSGNTIYF.